A single sample is the source of the 11 T cell receptor beta chains below, sequenced in a study of technical replicates of blood from several donors. Using immunoSEQ multiplex PCR, the repertoire was profiled, and TCRdb retains in-frame clones only, with some absent. The repertoire holds around 80,000 clones, 90% to 95% seen once, with about 0.39% in the top ten. The sequenced sample consisted of T cells isolated from PBMCs. The receptors here all came from a human donor in good health.

The chain recombines TRBV5-1 with TRBJ2-7; TRBD1 aligns across 8 bases. Per germline, CDR1 SGHRS and CDR2 YFSETQ. The CDR3 has 14 amino acids. Trimming took 6 bases from V and 5 from J; bases not matched to a gene: 10. The CDR3 region has the DNA TGCGCCAGCAAGGAGGGACAGGCGTTGGACGAGCAGTACTTC. It encodes CASKEGQALDEQYF.

The gene calls are TRBV6-5 and TRBJ1-1, with 11 bases matching TRBD1. In germline, CDR1 is MNHEY, CDR2 SVGAGI. The CDR3 totals 14 residues. The V segment lost 4 bases and the J segment 6 bases; nucleotides outside the gene matches: 4. CDR3 nucleotide sequence: TGTGCCAGCAGTTTAACGGGACAGGGGGCTGAAGCTTTCTTT. This encodes CASSLTGQGAEAFF.

This clone was seen a handful of times. The chain has TRBV6-5 and TRBJ2-5; 8 nucleotides line up with TRBD1. This CDR3 spans 15 amino acids. J lost 5 bases, V lost 4 bases, and 9 bases had no gene match. Germline CDR1 and CDR2: MNHEY and SVGAGI. Here the CDR3 DNA reads TGTGCCAGCAGTTCCCAAGCAACAGGGGGGGAGACCCAGTACTTC. It translates to CASSSQATGGETQYF.

The V call is TRBV6-5, the J call TRBJ1-1, with 7 bases fitting TRBD1. Trimming cost V 6 bases and J 6 bases; bases outside gene matches: 10. From germline, CDR1 is MNHEY and CDR2 SVGAGI. CDR3 length equals 14 residues. The CDR3 nucleotides are TGTGCCAGCAGCCGGGGACAGTATGAGGCTGAAGCTTTCTTT. As protein: CASSRGQYEAEAFF.

The chain combines TRBV6-1 with TRBJ1-3; TRBD1 matches 11 bases. The CDR3 runs 15 residues. V lost 6 bases to trimming and J lost 3 bases; unmatched junction nucleotides: 4. The germline V gene has CDR1 MNHNS and CDR2 SASEGT. The CDR3 nucleotides read TGTGCCAGCAGCATGGACAGGGGGCATGGAAACACCATATATTTT. Amino acids: CASSMDRGHGNTIYF.

This chain connects TRBV11-2 to TRBJ2-7; maybe TRBD2 (6 bases). This CDR3 has 13 amino acids. Germline V gene lookup returns CDR1 SGHAT and CDR2 FQNNGV. V lost 5 bases and J 3 bases, leaving 11 bases between the germline ends. CDR3: CASSLGLNYEQYF. CDR3 nucleotides: TGTGCCAGCAGCCTGGGACTTAACTACGAGCAGTACTTC.

CDR3 DNA: TGTGCCACCCGGGGGTCGGGGCCCCACTACGAGCAGTACTTC. Amino acid sequence: CATRGSGPHYEQYF. V is TRBV7-9 and J is TRBJ2-7, with D perhaps matching TRBD2 (6 bases). V dropped 10 bases and J dropped 3 bases, with 19 bases sitting between them. Germline CDR1 SEHNR, CDR2 FQNEAQ (reference sequence). This CDR3 contains 14 residues.

The genes are TRBV6-5 and TRBJ2-3; D is undetermined. Trimming removed 5 bases from V and 0 bases from J, with 9 bases in between. CDR3 length: 14 residues. Germline-derived CDR1 and CDR2 are MNHEY and SVGAGI. The CDR3 bases are TGTGCCAGCAGTACTTTAGCAAGCACAGATACGCAGTATTTT. Encoded protein: CASSTLASTDTQYF.

The V gene is TRBV29-1, the J gene TRBJ2-7; the D gene is possibly TRBD1 (6 bases). The ends were cut back, 4 bases at V and 0 bases at J, with 10 bases in the middle. Germline CDR1 SQVTM, CDR2 ANQGSEA. The CDR3 covers 13 residues. The CDR3 DNA reads TGCAGCGTTGGGCAGGGGTCCTCCTACGAGCAGTACTTC. Protein: CSVGQGSSYEQYF.

The V and J genes are TRBV6-1 and TRBJ2-3; D perhaps matches TRBD1 (6 bases). Trimming removed 6 bases at V and 2 bases at J, with 12 bases between. Germline V gene data show CDR1 as MNHNS and CDR2 as SASEGT. CDR3 length: 14 residues. CDR3 loop: CASRDDRFTDTQYF. In DNA, the CDR3 is TGTGCCAGCAGAGATGACAGGTTCACAGATACGCAGTATTTT.

The CDR3 loop reads CASTPGQGFYEQYF. The CDR3 nucleotides are TGTGCCAGTACCCCGGGACAGGGGTTCTACGAGCAGTACTTC. The J gene is TRBJ2-7, the V gene TRBV19; 10 bases agree with TRBD1. In germline, CDR1 is LNHDA, CDR2 SQIVND (reference sequence). The J segment lost 3 bases and the V segment lost 7 bases, leaving 6 bases of the junction unmatched. The CDR3 consists of 14 residues.